This TCR beta chain was retrieved from a study of PD-1 blockade in classical Hodgkin lymphoma. The V and J ends lost 2 bases and 7 bases respectively, with 11 bases between them. Germline loops: CDR1 KGHSH, CDR2 LQKENI. This CDR3 spans 14 amino acids. Study outcomes and limitations: Factors driving the repertoire differences, possibly disease activity or prior therapy, remain undefined. Relapsed/refractory patients reportedly had the lowest baseline TCR diversity, below newly diagnosed patients, who were below healthy donors.

As regards this clone: The antigen is unknown.

Described time point: newly diagnosed, previously untreated cHL patient sample. The authors purified CD4+ T cells from thawed PBMCs by magnetic negative selection. The assay was immunoSEQ multiplex PCR, and TCRdb's table has in-frame clones only and misses some. The sample includes more than 15,000 clones, around 83% of them seen just once. The sequence derives from a human donor with classical Hodgkin lymphoma. V usage is TRBV18 and J usage is TRBJ1-4; D uncertain. Sequencing was performed on CD4+ T cells from blood. In nucleotides, the CDR3 is TGTGCCAGCTCACCAGGTATCGAGGTTGAAAAACTGTTTTTT. This encodes CASSPGIEVEKLFF. The full variable domain, its missing parts supplied by reference TRBV18 and TRBJ1-4, is NAGVMQNPRHLVRRRGQEARLRCSPMKGHSHVYWYRQLPEEGLKFMVYLQKENIIDESGMPKERFSAEFPKEGPSILRIQQVVRGDSAAYFCASSPGIEVEKLFFGSGTQLSVL.